The 25 T cell receptor beta chains listed next were all sequenced from one sample in a study of shared clonotypes between healthy human individuals. The repertoire was sequenced with immunoSEQ multiplex PCR; TCRdb's copy has only in-frame clones and lacks some. The sample records over 400,000 clones, approximately 81% being singletons. Sequenced input: PBMCs. The source of these receptors is a woman in her 40s in good health. Some clones in this sample may be carry-over from other donors' samples.

This chain joins TRBV7-3 and TRBJ1-2, with D perhaps matching TRBD1 (5 bases). Germline CDR1 reads SGHTA; CDR2 reads FQGTGA. Trimming removed 2 bases at V and 3 bases at J, with 7 bases between. The CDR3 has 13 amino acids. The CDR3 protein is CASSLGTDYGYTF. For the CDR3, the DNA is TGTGCCAGCAGCTTAGGGACTGACTATGGCTACACCTTC.

Note on this clone: A far larger clone lies a single base away; this is likely a read error. The V gene is TRBV5-1, the J gene TRBJ2-3, with D tentatively TRBD2 (5 bases). The CDR3 is 14 amino acids. Germline V gene lookup returns CDR1 SGHRS and CDR2 YFSETQ. In nucleotides, the CDR3 is TGCGCCAGCAGCGCAGCTAGTGTCGGGGATACGCAGTGTTTT. Amino acid sequence: CASSAASVGDTQCF.

Notes on this clone: A far bigger clonotype differs at one base, so this is likely a read error. The CDR3 end shows no conserved phenylalanine or tryptophan, and so a read error is likely. The V call is TRBV6-1, the J call TRBJ1-1, with no clear D. The V gene's germline CDR1 is MNHNS and CDR2 SASEGT. The CDR3 has 12 residues. Trimming removed 4 bases at V and 6 bases at J, with 9 bases between. CDR3 amino acids: CASSAQVSEAFL. CDR3 coding DNA: TGTGCCAGCAGTGCCCAGGTCTCTGAAGCTTTCCTT.

J is TRBJ1-4 and V is TRBV15, with 9 bases identical to TRBD1. There are 16 residues in the CDR3. With 2 bases clipped from V and 8 bases from J, the junction kept 9 bases outside the gene matches. Looked up from germline, CDR1 is LNHNV and CDR2 is YYDKDF (reference sequence). CDR3 DNA: TGTGCCACCAGCAGAACGGACAGGGGTGGTGGGGAAAAACTGTTTTTT. Its protein product is CATSRTDRGGGEKLFF.

By share of the sample, this clone is medium-sized. Other DNA sequences in this specimen translate into the identical CDR3. This rearrangement joins TRBV2 to TRBJ1-2; 7 bases are a match to TRBD1. Looked up from germline, CDR1 is SNHLY and CDR2 is FYNNEI. CDR3 length: 14 amino acids. V was clipped by 1 base and J by 5 bases; unmatched bases: 4. The CDR3 loop reads CASSEGGTVYGYTF. CDR3 DNA sequence: TGTGCCAGCAGTGAAGGGGGGACAGTGTATGGCTACACCTTC.

This chain links TRBV7-9 with TRBJ1-4, with 9 bases aligning to TRBD1. The V segment lost 5 bases and the J segment 2 bases; nucleotides outside the gene matches: 6. The V gene's germline CDR1 is SEHNR and CDR2 FQNEAQ (reference sequence). The CDR3 loop spans 16 amino acids. CDR3 in DNA: TGTGCCAGCAGCAGGGACAGGGTGTGGACTAATGAAAAACTGTTTTTT. Translating it yields CASSRDRVWTNEKLFF.

Comment on this clone: A much larger clone is a single base away; this may be a read error. Other DNA sequences in this specimen translate into the identical CDR3. The chain has TRBV28 and TRBJ2-7; 7 positions agree with TRBD2. From germline, CDR1 is MDHEN and CDR2 SYDVKM. There are 13 residues in the CDR3. The CDR3 region has the DNA TGTGCTAGCAGTCAAGCGGGATCCTACGAGCAGTACTTC. Amino acid sequence: CASSQAGSYEQYF. The whole variable domain, remainder taken from reference TRBV28 and TRBJ2-7, is DVKVTQSSRYLVKRTGEKVFLECVQDMDHENMFWYRQDPGLGLRLIYFSYDVKMKEKGDIPEGYSVSREKKERFSLILESASTNQTSMYLCASSQAGSYEQYFGPGTRLTVT.

This chain uses TRBV2 with TRBJ2-7, with 11 nucleotides matching TRBD1. The CDR3 extends over 15 amino acids. Looked up from germline, CDR1 is SNHLY and CDR2 is FYNNEI. The V gene end was trimmed by 3 bases and the J gene end by 6 bases; junction bases not matched to a gene: 7. In nucleotides, the CDR3 is TGTGCCAGCAGTGAGTGGGACAGGGGGTCTGTCGAGCAGTACTTC. Translation gives CASSEWDRGSVEQYF.

This clone has ten or more counts. At the DNA level, this CDR3 is encoded by other sequences in the same sample as well. CDR3 DNA: TGTGCCAGCAGCAAGAGGGACAGGGAGGGAGAGCAGTACTTC. This encodes CASSKRDREGEQYF. The chain employs TRBV21-1 and TRBJ2-7; TRBD1, the table's D call, was not compared with the DNA. TRBV21-1 is classified as a pseudogene. The CDR3 runs 14 residues.

The V call is TRBV18, the J call TRBJ2-3; D gene ambiguous. This CDR3 is built from 14 residues. CDR1 and CDR2 (germline): KGHSH, LQKENI. The V gene lost 3 bases and the J gene lost 0 bases, with 7 bases spanning the gap. CDR3 protein: CASSPLGSTDTQYF. The CDR3 bases are TGTGCCAGCTCACCTCTGGGGAGCACAGATACGCAGTATTTT.

Concerning this clone: This likely reflects a read error, since a far larger clone is one base away. The rearrangement joins TRBV5-6 to TRBJ1-5; tentative D call: TRBD2 (6 bases). The J call is doubtful: the DNA matches TRBJ2-3 better. This CDR3 has 14 residues. Germline-derived CDR1 and CDR2 are SGHDT and YYEEEE. The DNA of the CDR3 is TGTGCCAGCAGCTTGGGGCCGGGAGAACAGCCCCAGTATTTT. This sequence encodes CASSLGPGEQPQYF.

J is TRBJ1-4 and V is TRBV6-1, with D perhaps matching TRBD1 (6 bases). The CDR3 runs to 15 residues. The V gene's germline CDR1 is MNHNS and CDR2 SASEGT. Trimming left V 2 bases short and J 5 bases short, with 12 bases between. The CDR3 protein is CASSEQGTRNEKLFF. As DNA, the CDR3 is TGTGCCAGCAGTGAACAAGGGACAAGAAATGAAAAACTGTTTTTT.

This chain connects TRBV7-3 to TRBJ2-4; 7 bases are a match to TRBD2. Germline V lookup: CDR1 SGHTA, CDR2 FQGTGA. The CDR3 has 13 amino acids. The junction had 6 bases not matched to a gene; V was cut back by 5 bases and J by 8 bases. Here the CDR3 DNA reads TGTGCCAGCAGCCGATCTGCGGGGGACATTCAGTACTTC. Amino acids: CASSRSAGDIQYF.

A remark on this clone: A far bigger clonotype differs at one base, so this is likely a read error. The chain carries TRBV20-1 and TRBJ2-7; no clear D. V was pared by 7 bases and J by 0 bases, with 7 bases between. The CDR3 runs to 11 residues. Germline V gene lookup returns CDR1 DFQATT and CDR2 SNEGSKA (reference sequence). The CDR3 bases are TGCAGTGTCCGCAGCTCCTACGAGCAGTACTTC. Translation gives CSVRSSYEQYF.

V usage is TRBV4-3 and J usage is TRBJ2-3; no clear D. With 1 base removed from V and 0 bases from J, the gap between germline ends came to 5 bases. The germline V gene encodes CDR1 LGHNA and CDR2 YSLEER. The CDR3 has 14 amino acids. Here the CDR3 reads CASSQGLSTDTQYF. CDR3 nucleotides: TGCGCCAGCAGCCAAGGTCTAAGCACAGATACGCAGTATTTT.

The genes are TRBV27 and TRBJ2-1; 11 bases are shared with TRBD2. Germline CDR1 reads MNHEY; CDR2 reads SMNVEV (reference sequence). J lost 1 base, V lost 7 bases, and 6 bases had no gene match. The CDR3 sequence is 16 residues long. The CDR3 reads CASTRLAGLSYNEQFF. CDR3 bases: TGTGCCAGCACCAGACTAGCGGGGCTTTCCTACAATGAGCAGTTCTTC.

This clone was counted ten times or more. The same CDR3 is also encoded by other DNA sequences in this sample. J is TRBJ2-1 and V is TRBV11-2, with 7 bases fitting TRBD2. Germline CDR1 is SGHAT and CDR2 is FQNNGV. The junction had 5 bases not matched to a gene; V was cut back by 0 bases and J by 6 bases. The CDR3 is 15 amino acids. The CDR3 DNA follows: TGTGCCAGCAGCTTAGATCGGGCTAGCGGCAATGAGCAGTTCTTC. Its translation is CASSLDRASGNEQFF.

This chain links TRBV5-1 with TRBJ2-7; the match to TRBD2 covers 8 bases. The V segment lost 4 bases and the J segment 3 bases; nucleotides outside the gene matches: 12. Germline values: CDR1 SGHRS, CDR2 YFSETQ. This CDR3 comprises 16 residues. The DNA of the CDR3 is TGCGCCAGCAGCCCGAGAGTGGCGGGAGGAGACTACGAGCAGTACTTC. Translating gives CASSPRVAGGDYEQYF.

V and J are TRBV2 and TRBJ1-1; D is uncertain. CDR1 SNHLY and CDR2 FYNNEI come from the germline V gene. This CDR3 spans 13 amino acids. The germline V and J ends were trimmed by 10 bases and 1 base, with 13 bases remaining between them. The CDR3 is CATTPQRNTEAFF. CDR3 bases: TGTGCCACCACCCCGCAAAGGAACACTGAAGCTTTCTTT. Variable domain in full (rest from reference TRBV2 and TRBJ1-1): EPEVTQTPSHQVTQMGQEVILRCVPISNHLYFYWYRQILGQKVEFLVSFYNNEISEKSEIFDDQFSVERPDGSNFTLKIRSTKLEDSAMYFCATTPQRNTEAFFGQGTRLTVV.

The V gene is TRBV5-1, the J gene TRBJ2-5, with a tentative D call TRBD1 (6 bases). CDR1 and CDR2 (germline): SGHRS, YFSETQ. Between the trimmed V and J ends, which lost 0 bases and 2 bases, there was a span of 11 bases. The CDR3 spans 15 residues. The CDR3 spells CASSLVVDRQETQYF. Written as DNA, the CDR3 is TGCGCCAGCAGCTTGGTGGTGGACAGACAAGAGACCCAGTACTTC.

This clone was seen a single time. The rearrangement joins TRBV6-1 to TRBJ2-7, with 8 bases that match TRBD1. This CDR3 is 14 amino acids long. V was clipped by 6 bases and J by 5 bases; unmatched bases: 9. Germline CDR1 reads MNHNS; CDR2 reads SASEGT. The CDR3 coding sequence is TGTGCCAGCAGATATGGACAGGGAGGCGACGAGCAGTACTTC. It specifies CASRYGQGGDEQYF.

The chain carries TRBV10-3 and TRBJ2-3, with TRBD2 matching over 16 bases. The J segment lost 8 bases and the V segment lost 8 bases, leaving 7 bases of the junction unmatched. CDR1 is ENHRY, CDR2 SYGVKD, per germline. The CDR3 totals 15 residues. The CDR3 region is CAIGTSGRAEGTQYF. In nucleotides, the CDR3 is TGTGCCATCGGGACTAGCGGGAGGGCCGAGGGTACGCAGTATTTT.

V is TRBV6-4 and J is TRBJ2-2, with D perhaps TRBD1 (5 bases). CDR1 MRHNA and CDR2 SNTAGT come from the germline V gene. Trimming removed 6 bases from V and 6 bases from J, with 17 bases in between. The CDR3 covers 15 residues. The CDR3 DNA sequence: TGTGCCAGCAGCCCGACCTGGGTACAGGCCGGGGAGCTGTTTTTT. Translating it yields CASSPTWVQAGELFF.

The chain uses TRBV18 and TRBJ2-1; D remains ambiguous. The CDR3 is 11 residues long. CDR1 is KGHSH, CDR2 LQKENI, per germline. V was shortened by 6 bases and J by 5 bases, with 5 bases between the two germline ends. CDR3 nucleotide sequence: TGTGCCAGCTCCCACAACAATGAGCAGTTCTTC. Its translation: CASSHNNEQFF.

V gene TRBV27 combines with J gene TRBJ2-7; no reliable D call. The CDR3 loop spans 13 amino acids. The V gene lost 3 bases and the J gene lost 4 bases, with 10 bases spanning the gap. Germline V gene lookup returns CDR1 MNHEY and CDR2 SMNVEV (reference sequence). CDR3 bases: TGTGCCAGCAGTTTGGGGTATTGGTACGAGCAGTACTTC. Residues: CASSLGYWYEQYF.